Listed below are T cell receptor beta chains from one sample, sequenced in a study of human T cells and chemical hapten exposure. Using its own MiXCR run on the RACE reads, TCRdb lists one record per CDR3 protein. Here the sample spans approximately 38,000 distinct CDR3 sequences, about 10% being singletons. Sequences were derived from whole blood, sampled in connection with sensitization to the hapten diphenylcyclopropenone (DPC). The receptors come from a man aged 25 to 40 with alopecia areata. Some clones in this sample may be carry-over from other donors' samples. Each CDR3 is given with its conserved first and last residue. The D gene is left open where the match is weak. Clone size is given for some rows only: seen once, a few or many times, or a class if the clone is expanded.

>many|TRBJ1-2|NA|TRBV12-3/TRBV12-4
CASSFSRVNYGYTF
TGTGCCAGCAGTTTCAGTCGAGTCAACTATGGCTACACCTTC
>NA|TRBJ2-3|NA|TRBV9
CASSVEASPDTQYF
TGTGCCAGCAGCGTAGAGGCTAGCCCAGATACGCAGTATTTT
>many|TRBJ1-6|NA|TRBV12-3/TRBV12-4
CASSLLGSYNSPLHF
TGTGCCAGCAGTTTGTTGGGCTCCTATAATTCACCCCTCCACTTT
>many|TRBJ1-4|NA|TRBV29-1
CSVGRVNEKLFF
TGCAGCGTTGGACGGGTTAATGAAAAACTGTTTTTT
>many|TRBJ1-6|NA|TRBV7-3
CASSLNHTRAGNSPLHF
TGTGCCAGCAGCTTAAATCACACTCGGGCGGGTAATTCACCCCTCCACTTT
>NA|TRBJ1-2|TRBD1|TRBV5-1
CASSIAGTGIDYGYTF
TGCGCCAGCAGCATCGCCGGGACAGGGATTGACTATGGCTACACCTTC
>many|TRBJ1-5|NA|TRBV19
CASSTLGQRHNQPQHF
TGTGCCAGTAGTACACTAGGACAGAGACACAATCAGCCCCAGCATTTT
>few|TRBJ1-5|TRBD1|TRBV6-6
CASTPVTGGLTQPQHF
TGTGCCAGCACCCCCGTTACAGGGGGCCTCACTCAGCCCCAGCATTTT
>NA|TRBJ1-1|NA|TRBV6-2/TRBV6-3
CASTLGGLNTEAFF
TGTGCCAGCACCCTGGGGGGTCTAAACACTGAAGCTTTCTTT
>NA|TRBJ1-5|NA|TRBV6-1
CASSEARAGQPQHF
TGTGCCAGCAGTGAAGCCAGGGCAGGGCAGCCCCAGCATTTT
>NA|TRBJ2-5|NA|TRBV7-6
CASSRDMGQETQYF
TGTGCCAGCAGCCGGGACATGGGGCAAGAGACCCAGTACTTC
>many|TRBJ1-5|NA|TRBV3-1
CASGPYQGRYSNQPQHF
TGTGCCAGCGGGCCATATCAGGGGCGGTATAGCAATCAGCCCCAGCATTTT
>NA|TRBJ2-2|TRBD2|TRBV7-2
CASSFSGSNTGELFF
TGTGCCAGCAGCTTTAGCGGGTCAAACACCGGGGAGCTGTTTTTT
>NA|TRBJ1-1|NA|TRBV29-1
CSASHLFHWGAFF
TGCAGCGCAAGTCACCTCTTCCACTGGGGAGCTTTCTTT
>NA|TRBJ1-6|NA|TRBV6-5
CASSYSMVGRVGYNSPLHF
TGTGCCAGCAGTTACTCGATGGTTGGCAGGGTCGGGTATAATTCACCCCTCCACTTT
>NA|TRBJ1-2|NA|TRBV12-3/TRBV12-4
CASSLWPNYGYTF
TGTGCCAGCAGTTTATGGCCTAACTATGGCTACACCTTC
>few|TRBJ2-7|NA|TRBV27
CASSLGQVPYEQYF
TGTGCCAGCAGTTTAGGGCAGGTTCCATACGAGCAGTACTTC
>NA|TRBJ1-2|NA|TRBV12-3/TRBV12-4
CASSLLYAGAGYTF
TGTGCCAGCAGTTTATTGTATGCAGGGGCGGGCTACACCTTC
>NA|TRBJ1-1|NA|TRBV10-3
CAISEVANTEAFF
TGTGCCATCAGTGAGGTCGCGAACACTGAAGCTTTCTTT
>many|TRBJ2-7|NA|TRBV10-1
CASSSGAYEQYF
TGCGCCAGCAGTTCGGGGGCCTACGAGCAGTACTTC
>many|TRBJ2-3|NA|TRBV6-1
CASSPQRGQGTDTQYF
TGTGCCAGCAGTCCACAGAGGGGTCAAGGCACAGATACGCAGTATTTT
>NA|TRBJ2-3|TRBD2|TRBV5-1
CASSLRGLATDTQYF
TGCGCCAGCAGCTTGCGGGGACTAGCTACAGATACGCAGTATTTT
>NA|TRBJ2-3|TRBD2|TRBV7-2
CASSLTGGSTDTQYF
TGTGCCAGCAGCTTGACGGGAGGGTCCACAGATACGCAGTATTTT
>once|TRBJ1-2|NA|TRBV3-1
CASSQDKGNYGYTF
TGTGCCAGCAGCCAAGACAAGGGTAACTATGGCTACACCTTC
>many|TRBJ2-7|TRBD1|TRBV29-1
CSAGQATYEQYF
TGCAGCGCAGGACAGGCGACCTACGAGCAGTACTTC
>NA|TRBJ2-5|TRBD2|TRBV28
CASSFRREAHPAYLETQYF
TGTGCCAGCAGTTTTAGGCGGGAGGCCCACCCCGCCTACCTAGAGACCCAGTACTTC
>few|TRBJ2-4|TRBD1|TRBV11-2
CASRTGKNIQYF
TGTGCCAGCAGGACAGGGAAAAACATTCAGTACTTC
>many|TRBJ1-1|NA|TRBV12-5
CASGLQGANTEAFF
TGTGCTAGTGGTTTGCAAGGGGCTAACACTGAAGCTTTCTTT
>many|TRBJ1-3|NA|TRBV5-4
CASSLSYHGPGNTIYF
TGTGCCAGCAGCCTTTCCTACCACGGGCCTGGAAACACCATATATTTT
>NA|TRBJ2-2|NA|TRBV3-1
CASSQDLDTGELFF
TGTGCCAGCAGCCAAGATTTGGACACCGGGGAGCTGTTTTTT
>few|TRBJ1-4|TRBD1|TRBV20-1
CSARDTGQGNEKLFF
TGCAGTGCTAGAGATACGGGACAGGGTAATGAAAAACTGTTTTTT
>NA|TRBJ1-2|NA|TRBV12-3/TRBV12-4
CASSLMGRGDYGYTF
TGTGCCAGCAGTTTAATGGGCAGGGGTGACTATGGCTACACCTTC
>few|TRBJ2-3|TRBD2|TRBV6-1
CASRAGPSTDTQYF
TGTGCCAGCAGAGCGGGGCCTAGCACAGATACGCAGTATTTT
>NA|TRBJ2-1|NA|TRBV3-1
CASSQRRGAVSYNEQFF
TGTGCCAGCAGCCAAAGGAGGGGTGCCGTATCCTACAATGAGCAGTTCTTC
>NA|TRBJ2-2|TRBD2|TRBV11-2
CASSLAAFKLAGVTTGELFF
TGTGCCAGCAGCTTAGCGGCCTTCAAACTAGCGGGGGTAACCACCGGGGAGCTGTTTTTT
>NA|TRBJ2-3|TRBD2|TRBV4-2
CASSRGRTDTQYF
TGTGCCAGCAGTCGCGGGAGAACAGATACGCAGTATTTT
>many|TRBJ2-1|TRBD2|TRBV6-1
CASSPLTSSESEQFF
TGTGCCAGCAGTCCCCTGACTAGCAGTGAGAGTGAGCAGTTCTTC
>few|TRBJ2-3|NA|TRBV6-1
CAGGTAPADTQYF
TGTGCCGGGGGGACAGCACCAGCAGATACGCAGTATTTT
>NA|TRBJ2-5|TRBD2|TRBV7-9
CASSRRGGLAGGVETQYF
TGTGCCAGCAGCCGAAGGGGTGGACTAGCGGGAGGCGTTGAGACCCAGTACTTC
>few|TRBJ2-1|TRBD2|TRBV7-3
CASSLFPSGISYNEQFF
TGTGCCAGCAGCTTGTTCCCGAGCGGGATATCCTACAATGAGCAGTTCTTC
>few|TRBJ2-2|TRBD1|TRBV19
CASSMVTGRTGELFF
TGTGCCAGTAGTATGGTGACAGGGAGAACCGGGGAGCTGTTTTTT
>NA|TRBJ1-5|NA|TRBV11-2
CASSGGRGQPQHF
TGTGCCAGCAGCGGGGGACGGGGTCAGCCCCAGCATTTT
>NA|TRBJ1-3|NA|TRBV10-3
CAITRTSSGNTIYF
TGTGCCATCACCCGAACCTCATCTGGAAACACCATATATTTT
>NA|TRBJ2-1|TRBD1|TRBV9
CASSGTGTAYNEQFF
TGTGCCAGCAGCGGGACAGGGACCGCCTACAATGAGCAGTTCTTC
>NA|TRBJ2-7|TRBD2|TRBV13
CASSFAGGYEQYF
TGTGCCAGCAGCTTCGCGGGGGGCTACGAGCAGTACTTC
>NA|TRBJ1-1|NA|TRBV28
CASRPTAGVNTEAFF
TGTGCCAGCAGACCTACGGCAGGGGTGAACACTGAAGCTTTCTTT
>NA|TRBJ2-4|TRBD1|TRBV27
CASSSSIRGRVAKNIQYF
TGTGCCAGCAGTTCTAGTATTAGGGGGCGGGTGGCCAAAAACATTCAGTACTTC